This T cell receptor (beta chain) was documented in a study of blood T cell repertoires in COVID-19. TCRdb keeps only in-frame clones here, not all; method: immunoSEQ multiplex PCR. The profile covers roughly 180,000 clones, with roughly 79% appearing a single time and roughly 9.6% taken by the ten largest. The CDR3 has 15 residues. Trimming shortened V by 1 base and J by 2 bases, and 10 bases separated the two germline ends. CDR1 is SGHNT, CDR2 YYREEE, per germline (reference sequence). This sequence joins TRBV5-4 and TRBJ2-1, with D maybe TRBD2 (6 bases). Sequenced sample: peripheral blood. The TCR sequence derives from a woman between 40 and 55 years old with COVID-19, enrolled during active disease. For the CDR3, the DNA is TGTGCCAGCAGCTTGAAAGGCGGGACCTACAATGAGCAGTTCTTC. Encoded protein: CASSLKGGTYNEQFF.